The following is a T cell receptor beta chain sequence with its context. The entry originates in a study of blood T cell repertoires in COVID-19. Whole-study context: T cells, B-cell-depleted T cells, or PBMCs provided the cDNA or gDNA that served as material.

Method: immunoSEQ multiplex PCR; TCRdb's copy keeps in-frame clones and lacks some. The table has 180,000 or so clones, 70% to 90% seen once. The clonotype was recovered from a man in his forties with active or convalescent COVID-19. Sequences were obtained from peripheral blood.

CDR3 amino acids: CASSLRLAIDTQYF. Written as DNA, the CDR3 is TGTGCCAGCAGCCTGCGACTAGCGATAGATACGCAGTATTTT. The V gene is TRBV3-1 (or the pseudogene TRBV3-2), the J gene TRBJ2-3; the match to TRBD2 covers 8 bases. Germline CDR1 is LGHDT and CDR2 is YNNKEL (reference sequence). Unmatched junction bases numbered 5, after V lost 4 bases and J lost 5 bases. This CDR3 has 14 amino acids.